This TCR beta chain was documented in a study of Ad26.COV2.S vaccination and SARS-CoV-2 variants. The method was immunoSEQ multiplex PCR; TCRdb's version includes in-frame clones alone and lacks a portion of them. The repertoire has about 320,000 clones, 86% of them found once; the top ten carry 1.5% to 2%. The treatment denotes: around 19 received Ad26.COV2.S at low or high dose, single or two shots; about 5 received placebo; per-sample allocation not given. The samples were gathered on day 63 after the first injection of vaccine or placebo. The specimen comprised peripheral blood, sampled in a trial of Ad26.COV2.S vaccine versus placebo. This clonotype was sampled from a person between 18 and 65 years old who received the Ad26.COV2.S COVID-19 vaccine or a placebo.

DNA of the CDR3: TGTGCCAGCAGCTCCGGGACTTCGCTTCCGCCCCACTATCAGCCCCAGCATTTT. This gives the protein CASSSGTSLPPHYQPQHF. The chain recombines TRBV7-2 with TRBJ1-5, with TRBD1 as a possible D gene (5 bases). Germline CDR1 reads SGHTA; CDR2 reads FQGNSA. The CDR3 is made up of 18 amino acids. With 4 bases removed from V and 5 bases from J, the gap between germline ends came to 24 bases.